This entry is about one T cell receptor (beta chain). Its antigen is still unknown. This CDR3 has 12 amino acids. Germline CDR1 and CDR2: MDHEN and SYDVKM. The germline V and J ends were trimmed by 0 bases and 6 bases, with 3 bases remaining between them. The sample originates from a study of T cell repertoires in cytomegalovirus infection. Study information: Public TCR beta signature analysis indicated the presence of both CMV infection and matching HLA type. General observations from the study: Public TCR beta family frequency separated CMV-and-HLA carriers, including in an independent cohort.

MiXCR, applied by TCRdb to the reads, yields one record per CDR3 protein. The data hold 350,000 to 450,000 distinct CDR3 sequences, with less than 20% observed a single time. Sequenced input: PBMCs. The source is a human donor in good health (CMV status not recorded). Some clones in this sample may be carry-over from other donors' samples. The chain links TRBV28 to TRBJ1-5; D call uncertain. CDR3 in amino acids: CASSLWGQPQHF. CDR3 nucleotides: TGTGCCAGCAGTTTATGGGGTCAGCCCCAGCATTTT.